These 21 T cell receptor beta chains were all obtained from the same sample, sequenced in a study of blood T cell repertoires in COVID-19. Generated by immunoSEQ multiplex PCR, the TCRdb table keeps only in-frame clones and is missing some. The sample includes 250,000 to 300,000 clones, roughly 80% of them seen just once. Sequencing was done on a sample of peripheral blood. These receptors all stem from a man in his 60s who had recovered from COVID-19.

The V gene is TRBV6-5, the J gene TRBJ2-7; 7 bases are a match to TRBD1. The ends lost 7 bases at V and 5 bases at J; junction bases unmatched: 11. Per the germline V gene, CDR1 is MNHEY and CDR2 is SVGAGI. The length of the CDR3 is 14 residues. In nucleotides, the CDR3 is TGTGCCAGCAATCCGACAGGGAATTCCAACGAGCAGTACTTC. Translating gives CASNPTGNSNEQYF.

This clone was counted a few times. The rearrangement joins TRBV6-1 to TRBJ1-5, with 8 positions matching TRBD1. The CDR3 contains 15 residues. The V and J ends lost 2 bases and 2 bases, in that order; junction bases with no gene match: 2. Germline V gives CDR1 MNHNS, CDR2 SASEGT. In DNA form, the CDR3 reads TGTGCCAGCAGTGAACAGGGGGCCGGCAATCAGCCCCAGCATTTT. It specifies CASSEQGAGNQPQHF.

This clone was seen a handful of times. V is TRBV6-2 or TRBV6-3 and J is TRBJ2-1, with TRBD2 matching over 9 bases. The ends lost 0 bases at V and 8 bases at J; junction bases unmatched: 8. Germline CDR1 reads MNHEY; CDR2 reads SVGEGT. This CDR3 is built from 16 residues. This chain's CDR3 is CASSYSFAGGPDEQFF. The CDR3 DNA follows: TGTGCCAGCAGTTACTCATTTGCGGGGGGGCCAGATGAGCAGTTCTTC.

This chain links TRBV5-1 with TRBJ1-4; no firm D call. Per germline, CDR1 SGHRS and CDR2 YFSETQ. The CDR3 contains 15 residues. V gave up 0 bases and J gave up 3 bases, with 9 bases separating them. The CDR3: CASSLAGSPNEKLFF. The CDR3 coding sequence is TGCGCCAGCAGCTTGGCCGGGAGTCCTAATGAAAAACTGTTTTTT.

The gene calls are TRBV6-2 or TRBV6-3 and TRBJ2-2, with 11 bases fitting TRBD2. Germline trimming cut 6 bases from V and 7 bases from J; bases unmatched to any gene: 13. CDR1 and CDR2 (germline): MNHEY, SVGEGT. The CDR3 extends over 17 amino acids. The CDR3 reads CASSNNILAGVGGELFF. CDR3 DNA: TGTGCCAGCAGCAACAACATACTAGCGGGAGTTGGCGGGGAGCTGTTTTTT.

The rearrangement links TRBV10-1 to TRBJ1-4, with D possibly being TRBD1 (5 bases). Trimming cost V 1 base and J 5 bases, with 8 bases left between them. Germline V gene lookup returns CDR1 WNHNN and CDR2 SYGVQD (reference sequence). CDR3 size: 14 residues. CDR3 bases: TGCGCCAGCAGTGAGTTGGGGGGGAATGAAAAACTGTTTTTT. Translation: CASSELGGNEKLFF.

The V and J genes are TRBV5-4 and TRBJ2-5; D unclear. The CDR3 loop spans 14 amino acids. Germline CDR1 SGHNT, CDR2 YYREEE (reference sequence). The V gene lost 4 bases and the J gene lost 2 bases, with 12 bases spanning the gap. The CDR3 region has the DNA TGTGCCAGCAGCAAGACTGTTATGCAAGAGACCCAGTACTTC. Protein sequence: CASSKTVMQETQYF.

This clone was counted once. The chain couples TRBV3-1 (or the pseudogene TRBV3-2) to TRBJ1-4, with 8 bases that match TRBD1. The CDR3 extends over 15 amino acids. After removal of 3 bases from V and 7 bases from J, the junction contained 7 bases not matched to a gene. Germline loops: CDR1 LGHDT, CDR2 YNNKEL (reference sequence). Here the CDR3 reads CASSQRTGGGEKLFF. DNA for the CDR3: TGTGCCAGCAGCCAGCGCACAGGGGGGGGTGAAAAACTGTTTTTT.

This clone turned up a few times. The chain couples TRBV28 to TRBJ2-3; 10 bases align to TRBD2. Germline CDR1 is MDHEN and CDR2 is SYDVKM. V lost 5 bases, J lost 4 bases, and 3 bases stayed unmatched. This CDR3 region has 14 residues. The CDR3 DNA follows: TGTGCCAGCAGTCAAAGCGGGGGGGCAGATACGCAGTATTTT. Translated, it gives CASSQSGGADTQYF.

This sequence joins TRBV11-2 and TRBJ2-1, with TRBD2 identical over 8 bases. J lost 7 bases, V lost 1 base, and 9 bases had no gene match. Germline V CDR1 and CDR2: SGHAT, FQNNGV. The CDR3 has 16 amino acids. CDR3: CASSLVIGTRANEQFF. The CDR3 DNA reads TGTGCCAGCAGCTTAGTCATCGGGACTAGAGCGAATGAGCAGTTCTTC.

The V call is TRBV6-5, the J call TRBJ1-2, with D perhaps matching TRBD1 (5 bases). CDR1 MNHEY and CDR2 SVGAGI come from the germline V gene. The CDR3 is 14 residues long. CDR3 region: CATRREGSFYGYTF. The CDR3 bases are TGTGCGACTCGGCGGGAGGGGTCATTCTATGGCTACACCTTC.

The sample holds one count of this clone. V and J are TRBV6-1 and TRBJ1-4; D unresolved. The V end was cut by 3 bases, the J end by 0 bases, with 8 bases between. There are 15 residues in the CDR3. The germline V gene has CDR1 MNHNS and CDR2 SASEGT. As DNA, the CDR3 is TGTGCCAGCAGTGAGACTGTTGCAACTAATGAAAAACTGTTTTTT. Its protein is CASSETVATNEKLFF.

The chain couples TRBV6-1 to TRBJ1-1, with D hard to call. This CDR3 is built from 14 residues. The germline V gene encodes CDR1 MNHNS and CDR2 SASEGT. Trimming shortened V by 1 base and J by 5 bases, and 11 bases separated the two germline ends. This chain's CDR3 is CASSEGGTWTEAFF. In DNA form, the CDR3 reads TGTGCCAGCAGTGAAGGCGGCACTTGGACTGAAGCTTTCTTT.

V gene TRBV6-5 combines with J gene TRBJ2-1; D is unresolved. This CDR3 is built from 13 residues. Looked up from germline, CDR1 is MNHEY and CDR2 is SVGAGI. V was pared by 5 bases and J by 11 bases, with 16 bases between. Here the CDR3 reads CASSTEDKFQQFF. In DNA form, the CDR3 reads TGTGCCAGCAGTACCGAAGACAAATTTCAGCAGTTCTTC.

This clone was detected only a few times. CDR3 protein: CASSIHSGGSYEQYF. The CDR3 DNA reads TGTGCCAGCAGCATACATAGCGGGGGCTCCTACGAGCAGTACTTC. The V call is TRBV11-3, the J call TRBJ2-7; 9 bases line up with TRBD2. This CDR3 contains 15 residues. Trimming at V came to 5 bases and at J to 0 bases, leaving 5 bases not matched to a gene. Germline CDR1 is SGHNT and CDR2 is YENEEA. Complete variable domain (other parts from reference TRBV11-3 and TRBJ2-7): EAGVVQSPRYKIIEKKQPVAFWCNPISGHNTLYWYLQNLGQGPELLIRYENEEAVDDSQLPKDRFSAERLKGVDSTLKIQPAELGDSAVYLCASSIHSGGSYEQYFGPGTRLTVT.

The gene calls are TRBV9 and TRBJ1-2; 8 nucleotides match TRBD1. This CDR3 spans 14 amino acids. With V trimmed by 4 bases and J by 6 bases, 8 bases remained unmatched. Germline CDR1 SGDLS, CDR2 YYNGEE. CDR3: CASSPGQGTDGYTF. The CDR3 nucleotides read TGTGCCAGCAGCCCTGGACAGGGCACGGATGGCTACACCTTC.

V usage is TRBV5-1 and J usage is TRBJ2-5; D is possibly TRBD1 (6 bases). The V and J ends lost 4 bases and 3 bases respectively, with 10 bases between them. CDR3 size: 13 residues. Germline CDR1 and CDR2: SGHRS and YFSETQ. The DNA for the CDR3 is TGCGCCAGCAGCCCAAACAGGGAAGAGACCCAGTACTTC. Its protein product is CASSPNREETQYF.

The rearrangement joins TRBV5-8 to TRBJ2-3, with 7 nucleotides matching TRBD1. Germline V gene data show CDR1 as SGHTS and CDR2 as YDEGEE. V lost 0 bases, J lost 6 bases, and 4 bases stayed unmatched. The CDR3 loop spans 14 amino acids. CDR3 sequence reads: CASSLDRGVDTQYF. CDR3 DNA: TGTGCCAGCAGCTTGGACAGGGGTGTGGATACGCAGTATTTT.

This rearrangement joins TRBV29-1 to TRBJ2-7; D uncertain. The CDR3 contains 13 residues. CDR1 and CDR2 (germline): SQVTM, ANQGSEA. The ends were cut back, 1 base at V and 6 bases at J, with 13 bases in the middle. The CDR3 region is CSVEGTPNLEQYF. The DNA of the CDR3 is TGCAGCGTTGAAGGTACTCCTAATCTCGAGCAGTACTTC.

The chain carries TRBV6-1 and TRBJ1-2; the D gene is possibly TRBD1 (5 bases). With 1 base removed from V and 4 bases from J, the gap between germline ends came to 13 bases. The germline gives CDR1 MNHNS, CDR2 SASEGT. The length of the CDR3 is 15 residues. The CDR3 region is CASSEEAGITYGYTF. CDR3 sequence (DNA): TGTGCCAGCAGTGAAGAAGCAGGGATCACCTATGGCTACACCTTC.

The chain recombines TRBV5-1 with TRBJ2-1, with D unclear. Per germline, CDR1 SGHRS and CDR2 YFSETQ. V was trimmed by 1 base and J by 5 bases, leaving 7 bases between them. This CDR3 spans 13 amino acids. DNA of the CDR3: TGCGCCAGCAGCTTGTTCAGAAACAATGAGCAGTTCTTC. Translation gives CASSLFRNNEQFF.